This TCR beta chain comes out of a study of shared clonotypes between healthy human individuals. Data came from immunoSEQ multiplex PCR; TCRdb stores just in-frame clones and leaves some out. The sample lists approximately 350,000 clones; 90% to 97% were seen once. There are 16 residues in the CDR3. With 5 bases clipped from V and 8 bases from J, the junction kept 10 bases outside the gene matches. CDR1 and CDR2 (germline): PRHDT, FYEKMQ (reference sequence). The source of this sequence is a man aged 30 to 45 in good health. The V gene is TRBV13, the J gene TRBJ1-5, with 12 bases matching TRBD1. Sequencing input: memory CD8+ T cells sorted from blood. Subset indicated: CD45RO+ cells pooled with CCR7-negative TemRA cells. CDR3 region: CASSLPPGTGGEPQHF. As DNA, the CDR3 is TGTGCCAGCAGCCTTCCTCCCGGGACAGGGGGCGAGCCCCAGCATTTT.